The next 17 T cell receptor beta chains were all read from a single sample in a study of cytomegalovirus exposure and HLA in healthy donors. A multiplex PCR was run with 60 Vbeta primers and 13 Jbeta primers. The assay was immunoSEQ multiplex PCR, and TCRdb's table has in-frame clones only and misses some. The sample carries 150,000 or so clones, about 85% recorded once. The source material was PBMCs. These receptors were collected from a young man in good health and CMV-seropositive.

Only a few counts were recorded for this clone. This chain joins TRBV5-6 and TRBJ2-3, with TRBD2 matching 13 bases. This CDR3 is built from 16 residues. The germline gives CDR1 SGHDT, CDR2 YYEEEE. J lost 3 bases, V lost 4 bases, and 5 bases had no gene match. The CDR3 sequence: CASSGILAGGTDTQYF. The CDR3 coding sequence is TGTGCCAGCAGCGGAATACTAGCGGGGGGGACAGATACGCAGTATTTT.

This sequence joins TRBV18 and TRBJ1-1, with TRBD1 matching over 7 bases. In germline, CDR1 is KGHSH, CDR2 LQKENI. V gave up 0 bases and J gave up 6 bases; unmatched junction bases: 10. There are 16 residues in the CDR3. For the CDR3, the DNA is TGTGCCAGCTCACCACCCGCAGGGGGTCGGGTTGCTGAAGCTTTCTTT. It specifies CASSPPAGGRVAEAFF.

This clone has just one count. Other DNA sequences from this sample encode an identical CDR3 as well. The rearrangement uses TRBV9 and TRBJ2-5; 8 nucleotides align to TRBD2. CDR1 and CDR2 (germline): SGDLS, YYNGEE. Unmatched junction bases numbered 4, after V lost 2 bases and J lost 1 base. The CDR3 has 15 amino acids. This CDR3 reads CASSVSGGLQETQYF. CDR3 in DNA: TGTGCCAGCAGCGTCAGCGGGGGACTCCAAGAGACCCAGTACTTC.

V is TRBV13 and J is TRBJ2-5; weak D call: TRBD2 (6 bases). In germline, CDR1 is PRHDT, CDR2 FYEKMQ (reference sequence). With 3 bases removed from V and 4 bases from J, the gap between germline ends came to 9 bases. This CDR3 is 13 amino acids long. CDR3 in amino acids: CASSLEGIETQYF. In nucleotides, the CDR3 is TGTGCCAGCAGCTTGGAGGGGATAGAGACCCAGTACTTC.

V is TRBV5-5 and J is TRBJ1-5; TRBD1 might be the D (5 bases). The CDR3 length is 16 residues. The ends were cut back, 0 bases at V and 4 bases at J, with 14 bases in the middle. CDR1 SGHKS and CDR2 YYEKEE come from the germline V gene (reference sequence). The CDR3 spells CASSLEARQSNQPQHF. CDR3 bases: TGTGCCAGCAGCTTGGAAGCCCGACAGAGTAATCAGCCCCAGCATTTT.

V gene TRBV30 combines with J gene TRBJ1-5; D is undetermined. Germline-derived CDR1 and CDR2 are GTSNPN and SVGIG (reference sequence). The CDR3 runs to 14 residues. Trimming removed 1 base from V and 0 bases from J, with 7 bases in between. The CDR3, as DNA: TGTGCCTGGAGTGAAACTTATAGCAATCAGCCCCAGCATTTT. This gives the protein CAWSETYSNQPQHF. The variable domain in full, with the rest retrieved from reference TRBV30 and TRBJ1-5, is SQTIHQWPATLVQPVGSPLSLECTVEGTSNPNLYWYRQAAGRGLQLLFYSVGIGQISSEVPQNLSASRPQDRQFILSSKKLLLSDSGFYLCAWSETYSNQPQHFGDGTRLSIL.

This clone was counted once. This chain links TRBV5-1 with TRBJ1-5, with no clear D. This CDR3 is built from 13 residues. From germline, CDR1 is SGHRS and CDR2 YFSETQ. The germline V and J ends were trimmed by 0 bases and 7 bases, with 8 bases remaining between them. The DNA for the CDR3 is TGCGCCAGCAGCTTGGGAACACAGCAGCCCCAGCATTTT. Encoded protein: CASSLGTQQPQHF. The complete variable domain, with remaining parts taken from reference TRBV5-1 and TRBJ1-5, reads KAGVTQTPRYLIKTRGQQVTLSCSPISGHRSVSWYQQTPGQGLQFLFEYFSETQRNKGNFPGRFSGRQFSNSRSEMNVSTLELGDSALYLCASSLGTQQPQHFGDGTRLSIL.

CDR3 coding DNA: TGTGCCAGCAGCGGACCCGGGACAGGGGGGGCTAACTATGGCTACACCTTC. This encodes CASSGPGTGGANYGYTF. V and J are TRBV7-9 and TRBJ1-2, with 11 bases lining up with TRBD1. The CDR3 consists of 17 residues. Germline CDR1 and CDR2: SEHNR and FQNEAQ (reference sequence). V was pared by 5 bases and J by 0 bases, with 8 bases of the junction left unmatched.

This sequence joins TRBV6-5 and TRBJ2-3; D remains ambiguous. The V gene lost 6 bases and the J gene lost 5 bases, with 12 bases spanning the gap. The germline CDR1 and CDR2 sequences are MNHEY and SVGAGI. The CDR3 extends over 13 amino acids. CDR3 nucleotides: TGTGCCAGCAGCCCCTTGGGCAGAGATACGCAGTATTTT. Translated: CASSPLGRDTQYF.

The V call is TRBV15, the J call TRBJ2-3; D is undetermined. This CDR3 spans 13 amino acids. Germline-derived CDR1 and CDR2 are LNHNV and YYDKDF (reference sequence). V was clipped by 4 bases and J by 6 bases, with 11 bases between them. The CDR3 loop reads CATSTQQVDTQYF. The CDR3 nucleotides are TGTGCCACCAGCACCCAACAAGTGGATACGCAGTATTTT.

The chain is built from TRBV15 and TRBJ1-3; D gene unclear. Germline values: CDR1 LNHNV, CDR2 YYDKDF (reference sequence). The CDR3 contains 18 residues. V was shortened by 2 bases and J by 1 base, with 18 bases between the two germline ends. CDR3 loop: CATSRPRPGSRSGNTIYF. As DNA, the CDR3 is TGTGCCACCAGCAGACCCCGGCCGGGAAGTCGGTCTGGAAACACCATATATTTT.

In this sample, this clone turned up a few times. The CDR3 DNA follows: TGCGCCAGCAGCCAAGATATGGACAGGGATTCACCCCTCCACTTT. Its translation: CASSQDMDRDSPLHF. V usage is TRBV4-3 and J usage is TRBJ1-6; 8 positions agree with TRBD1. With V trimmed by 0 bases and J by 8 bases, 3 bases remained unmatched. Per germline, CDR1 LGHNA and CDR2 YSLEER. CDR3 length equals 15 residues.

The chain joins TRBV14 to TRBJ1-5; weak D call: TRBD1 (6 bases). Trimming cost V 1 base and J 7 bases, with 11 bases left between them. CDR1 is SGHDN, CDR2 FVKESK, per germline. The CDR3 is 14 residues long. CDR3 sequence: CASSQGGGEQPQHF. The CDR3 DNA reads TGTGCCAGCAGCCAAGGAGGGGGAGAACAGCCCCAGCATTTT.

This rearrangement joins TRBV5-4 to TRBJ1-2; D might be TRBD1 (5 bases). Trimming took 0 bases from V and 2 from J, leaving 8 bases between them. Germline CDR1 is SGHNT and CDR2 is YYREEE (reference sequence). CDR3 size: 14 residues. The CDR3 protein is CASSLVGGNYGYTF. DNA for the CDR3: TGTGCCAGCAGCTTGGTCGGGGGGAACTATGGCTACACCTTC.

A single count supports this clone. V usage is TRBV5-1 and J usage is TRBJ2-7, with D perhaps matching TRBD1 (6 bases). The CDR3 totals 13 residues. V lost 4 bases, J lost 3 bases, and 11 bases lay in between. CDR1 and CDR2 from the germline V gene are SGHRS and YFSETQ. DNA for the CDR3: TGCGCCAGCAGCGAAGCAGGGGACTACGAGCAGTACTTC. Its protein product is CASSEAGDYEQYF. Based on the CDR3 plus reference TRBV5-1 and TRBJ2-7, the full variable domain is KAGVTQTPRYLIKTRGQQVTLSCSPISGHRSVSWYQQTPGQGLQFLFEYFSETQRNKGNFPGRFSGRQFSNSRSEMNVSTLELGDSALYLCASSEAGDYEQYFGPGTRLTVT.

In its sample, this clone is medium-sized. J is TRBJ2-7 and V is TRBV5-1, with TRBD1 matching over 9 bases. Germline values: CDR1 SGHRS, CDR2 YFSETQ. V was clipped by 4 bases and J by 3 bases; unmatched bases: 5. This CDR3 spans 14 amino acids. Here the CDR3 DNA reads TGCGCCAGCAGCGCCCGGGACAGGGTCTACGAGCAGTACTTC. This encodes CASSARDRVYEQYF.

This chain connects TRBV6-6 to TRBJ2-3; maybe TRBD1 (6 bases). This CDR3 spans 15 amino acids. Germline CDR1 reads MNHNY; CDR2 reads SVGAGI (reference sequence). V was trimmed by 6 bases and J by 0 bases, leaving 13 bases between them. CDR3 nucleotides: TGTGCCAGCAGCAGGACAGTGCCTAGCACAGATACGCAGTATTTT. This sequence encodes CASSRTVPSTDTQYF.